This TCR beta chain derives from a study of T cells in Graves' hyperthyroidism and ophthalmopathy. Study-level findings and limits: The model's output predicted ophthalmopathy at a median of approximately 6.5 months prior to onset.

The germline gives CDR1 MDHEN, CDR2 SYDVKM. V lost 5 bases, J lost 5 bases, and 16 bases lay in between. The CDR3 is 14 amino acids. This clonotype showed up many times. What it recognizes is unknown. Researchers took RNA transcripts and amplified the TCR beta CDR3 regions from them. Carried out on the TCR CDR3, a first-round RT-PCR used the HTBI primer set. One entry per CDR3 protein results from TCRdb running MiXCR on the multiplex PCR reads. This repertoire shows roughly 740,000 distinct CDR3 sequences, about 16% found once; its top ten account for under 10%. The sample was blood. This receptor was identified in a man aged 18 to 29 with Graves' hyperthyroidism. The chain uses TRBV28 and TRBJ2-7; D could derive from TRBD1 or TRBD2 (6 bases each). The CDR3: CASSLRGARNEQYF. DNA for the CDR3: TGTGCCAGCAGTCTAAGGGGGGCGCGCAACGAGCAGTACTTC.